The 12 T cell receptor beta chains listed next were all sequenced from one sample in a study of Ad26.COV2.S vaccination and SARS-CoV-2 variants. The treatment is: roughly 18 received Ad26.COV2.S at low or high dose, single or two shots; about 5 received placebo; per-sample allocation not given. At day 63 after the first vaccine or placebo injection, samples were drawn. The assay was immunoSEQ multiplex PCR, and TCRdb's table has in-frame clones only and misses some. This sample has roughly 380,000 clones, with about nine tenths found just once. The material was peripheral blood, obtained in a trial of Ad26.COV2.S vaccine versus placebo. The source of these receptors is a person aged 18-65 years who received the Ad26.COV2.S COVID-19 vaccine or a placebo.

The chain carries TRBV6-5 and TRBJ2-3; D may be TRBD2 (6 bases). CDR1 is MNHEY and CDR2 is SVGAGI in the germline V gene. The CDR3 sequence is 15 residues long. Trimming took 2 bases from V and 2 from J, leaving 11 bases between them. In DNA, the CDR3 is TGTGCCAGCAGTTACCTCGGGAGATTCACAGATACGCAGTATTTT. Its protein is CASSYLGRFTDTQYF.

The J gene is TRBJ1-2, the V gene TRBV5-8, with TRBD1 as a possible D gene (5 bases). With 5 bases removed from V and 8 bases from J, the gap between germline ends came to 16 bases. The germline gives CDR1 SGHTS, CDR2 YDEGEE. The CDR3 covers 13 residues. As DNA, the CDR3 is TGTGCCAGCAGGACCCGCTCCAAGGGGGGCTACACCTTC. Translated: CASRTRSKGGYTF.

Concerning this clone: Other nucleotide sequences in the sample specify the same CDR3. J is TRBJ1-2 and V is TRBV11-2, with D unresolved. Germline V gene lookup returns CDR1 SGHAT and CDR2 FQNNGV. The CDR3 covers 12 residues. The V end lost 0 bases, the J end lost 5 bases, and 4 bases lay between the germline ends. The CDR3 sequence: CASSLDGYGYTF. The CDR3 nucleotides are TGTGCCAGCAGCTTAGACGGGTATGGCTACACCTTC.

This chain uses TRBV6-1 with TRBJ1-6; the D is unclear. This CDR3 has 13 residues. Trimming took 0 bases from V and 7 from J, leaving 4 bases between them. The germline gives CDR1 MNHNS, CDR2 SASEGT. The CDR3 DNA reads TGTGCCAGCAGTGAAGCTCGAAATTCACCCCTCCACTTT. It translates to CASSEARNSPLHF.

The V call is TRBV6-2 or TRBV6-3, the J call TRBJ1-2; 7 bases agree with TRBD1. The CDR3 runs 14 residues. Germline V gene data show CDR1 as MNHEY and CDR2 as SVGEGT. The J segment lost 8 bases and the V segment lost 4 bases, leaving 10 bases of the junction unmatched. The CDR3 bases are TGTGCCAGCAGTTTCCCCGGGACAGTCGGGGGCTACACCTTC. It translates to CASSFPGTVGGYTF.

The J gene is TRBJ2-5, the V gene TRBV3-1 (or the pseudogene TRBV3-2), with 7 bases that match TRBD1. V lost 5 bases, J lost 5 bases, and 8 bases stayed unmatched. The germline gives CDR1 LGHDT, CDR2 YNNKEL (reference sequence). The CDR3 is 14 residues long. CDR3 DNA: TGTGCCAGCAGCATTTACAGGGGTGTCGAGACCCAGTACTTC. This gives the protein CASSIYRGVETQYF.

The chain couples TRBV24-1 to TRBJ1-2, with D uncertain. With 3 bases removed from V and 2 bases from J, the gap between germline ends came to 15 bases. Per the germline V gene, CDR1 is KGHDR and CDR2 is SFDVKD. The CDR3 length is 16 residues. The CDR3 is CATSDLPGGLNYGYTF. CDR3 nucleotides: TGTGCCACCAGTGATCTCCCCGGCGGACTAAACTATGGCTACACCTTC.

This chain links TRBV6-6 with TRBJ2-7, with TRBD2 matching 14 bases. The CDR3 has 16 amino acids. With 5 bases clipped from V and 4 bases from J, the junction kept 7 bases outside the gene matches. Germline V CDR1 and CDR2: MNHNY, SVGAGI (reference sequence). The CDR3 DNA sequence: TGTGCCAGCAGTCCTTCCCGACTAGCGGGGGGGTACGAGCAGTACTTC. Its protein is CASSPSRLAGGYEQYF.

DNA of the CDR3: TGTGCCAGCAGCGTGGGAACTAGCACAGATACGCAGTATTTT. Its translation: CASSVGTSTDTQYF. V and J are TRBV9 and TRBJ2-3; D unclear. Germline V lookup: CDR1 SGDLS, CDR2 YYNGEE. The V gene lost 2 bases and the J gene lost 0 bases, with 7 bases spanning the gap. The CDR3 extends over 14 amino acids.

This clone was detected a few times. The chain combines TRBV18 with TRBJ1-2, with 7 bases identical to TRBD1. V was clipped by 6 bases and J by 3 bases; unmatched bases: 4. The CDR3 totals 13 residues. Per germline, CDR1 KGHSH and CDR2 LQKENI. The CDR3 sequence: CASSLDRDYGYTF. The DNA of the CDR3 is TGTGCCAGCTCCCTCGACAGGGACTATGGCTACACCTTC. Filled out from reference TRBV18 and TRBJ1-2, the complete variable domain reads NAGVMQNPRHLVRRRGQEARLRCSPMKGHSHVYWYRQLPEEGLKFMVYLQKENIIDESGMPKERFSAEFPKEGPSILRIQQVVRGDSAAYFCASSLDRDYGYTFGSGTRLTVV.

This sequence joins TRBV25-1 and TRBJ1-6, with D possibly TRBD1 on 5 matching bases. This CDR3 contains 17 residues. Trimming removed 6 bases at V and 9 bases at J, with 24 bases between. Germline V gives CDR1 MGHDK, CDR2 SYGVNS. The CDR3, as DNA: TGTGCCAGCAGCGAACCCTCGGCGGGGGAGTTCGGTTCACCCCTCCACTTT. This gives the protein CASSEPSAGEFGSPLHF.

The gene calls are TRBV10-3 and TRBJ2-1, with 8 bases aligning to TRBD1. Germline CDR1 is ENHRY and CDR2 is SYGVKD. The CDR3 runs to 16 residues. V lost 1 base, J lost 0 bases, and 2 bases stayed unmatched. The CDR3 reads CAISELQGGSYNEQFF. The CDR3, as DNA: TGTGCCATCAGTGAGTTACAGGGGGGCTCCTACAATGAGCAGTTCTTC.